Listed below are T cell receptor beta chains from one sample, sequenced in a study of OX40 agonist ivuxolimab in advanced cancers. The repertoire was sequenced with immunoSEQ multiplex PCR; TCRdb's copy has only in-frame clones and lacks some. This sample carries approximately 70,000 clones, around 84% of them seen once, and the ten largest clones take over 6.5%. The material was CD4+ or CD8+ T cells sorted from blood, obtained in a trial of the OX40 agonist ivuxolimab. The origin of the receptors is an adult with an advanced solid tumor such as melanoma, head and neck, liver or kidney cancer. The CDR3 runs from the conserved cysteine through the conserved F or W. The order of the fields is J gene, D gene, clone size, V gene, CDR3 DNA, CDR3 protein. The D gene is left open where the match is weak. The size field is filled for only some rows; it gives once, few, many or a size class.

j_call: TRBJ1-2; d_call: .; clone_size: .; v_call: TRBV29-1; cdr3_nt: TGCAGCGGGGGAGACAGGCTTCCTAACGATGGCTACACCTTC; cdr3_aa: CSGGDRLPNDGYTF
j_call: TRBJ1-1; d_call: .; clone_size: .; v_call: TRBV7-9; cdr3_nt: TGTGCCAGCAGCTTACGGGGGTTCGATGAAGCTTTCTTT; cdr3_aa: CASSLRGFDEAFF
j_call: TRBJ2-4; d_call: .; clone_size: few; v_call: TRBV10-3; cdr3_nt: TGTGCCATCGGCCCTAGCGATGGCAAAAACATTCAGTACTTC; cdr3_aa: CAIGPSDGKNIQYF
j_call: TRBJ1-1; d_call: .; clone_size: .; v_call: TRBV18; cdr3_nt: TGTGCCAGCTCACCGATCCCAGGGCAAATAAACACTGAAGCTTTCTTT; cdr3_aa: CASSPIPGQINTEAFF
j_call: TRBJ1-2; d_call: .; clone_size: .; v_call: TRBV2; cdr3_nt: TGTGCCAGCAGTGAAGATCGACAGTTCTATGGCTACACCTTC; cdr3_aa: CASSEDRQFYGYTF
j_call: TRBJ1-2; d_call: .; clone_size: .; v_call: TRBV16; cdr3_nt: TGTGCCAGCAGCCAATCGACGGGGGTCGCGGAGGGCTACACCTTC; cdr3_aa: CASSQSTGVAEGYTF
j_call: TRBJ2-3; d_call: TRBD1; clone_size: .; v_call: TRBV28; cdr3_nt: TGTGCCAGCAGCCTCTTTTTAGGACAGGGGTCGCCTTTTGGCGCAGATACGCAGTATTTT; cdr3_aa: CASSLFLGQGSPFGADTQYF
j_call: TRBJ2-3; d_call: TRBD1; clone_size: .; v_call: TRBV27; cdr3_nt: TGTGCCAGCAGTCTCCGAGGGGACAGGGCATTCACAGATACGCAGTATTTT; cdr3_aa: CASSLRGDRAFTDTQYF
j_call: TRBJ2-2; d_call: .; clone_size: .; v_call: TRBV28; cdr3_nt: TGTGCCAGCAGGATGGCCGGGGGCGCCGCCGGGGAGCTGTTTTTT; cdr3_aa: CASRMAGGAAGELFF
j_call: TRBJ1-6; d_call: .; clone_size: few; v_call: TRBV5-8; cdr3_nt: TGTGCCAGCACCCCGGTGCCAGGGAGTTCACCCCTCCACTTT; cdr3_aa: CASTPVPGSSPLHF
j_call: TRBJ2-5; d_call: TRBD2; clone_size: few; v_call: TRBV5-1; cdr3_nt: TGCGCCAGCAGCTTCCGGACTAGCGGGGGGAAAGAGACCCAGTACTTC; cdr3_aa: CASSFRTSGGKETQYF
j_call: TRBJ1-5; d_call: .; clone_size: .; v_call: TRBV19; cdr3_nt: TGTGCCAGTAGCTCACGGTATCAGCCCCAGCATTTT; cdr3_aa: CASSSRYQPQHF
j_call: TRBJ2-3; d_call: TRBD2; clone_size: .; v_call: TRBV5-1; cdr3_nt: TGCGCCAGCAGCTTGGCTCTAGCGGGGGGCACAGATACGCAGTATTTT; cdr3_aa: CASSLALAGGTDTQYF
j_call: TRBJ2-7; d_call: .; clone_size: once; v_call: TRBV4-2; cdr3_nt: TGTGCCAGCAGCCAACCCAGGGGAAAGGACTACGAGCAGTACTTC; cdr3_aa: CASSQPRGKDYEQYF